Included here is one TCR beta chain sequence, with context. This specimen comes from a study of patients and donors after allogeneic stem cell transplantation. The CDR3 is 14 amino acids. V shed 5 bases and J shed 7 bases, with 14 bases lying between them. Germline-derived CDR1 and CDR2 are SEHNR and FQNEAQ (reference sequence). TCRdb processed the RT-PCR reads anew with MiXCR; each CDR3 protein has one entry. The table shows approximately 430,000 distinct CDR3 sequences, with about a sixth occurring only once. This clonotype originated in a human donor who was either an allogeneic HSCT recipient or a stem cell or donor lymphocyte infusion donor (not recorded which). It is not recorded whose cells these are; they may come from a transplant donor. Sequenced material: blood, either unsorted or a sorted T cell fraction (not recorded which). The chain has TRBV7-9 and TRBJ1-4; no firm D call. The CDR3 sequence: CASSLGGYGEKLFF. In DNA form, the CDR3 reads TGTGCCAGCAGCCTCGGTGGGTACGGTGAAAAACTGTTTTTT.